The next 16 T cell receptor beta chains were all read from a single sample in a study of T cells after yellow fever vaccination. MiXCR, run by TCRdb on the 5' RACE reads, gives a single entry per CDR3 protein. Of some 500,000 distinct CDR3 sequences detected, 13% appear once; the ten largest clones hold around 15%. The sequenced sample was PBMCs, obtained on the day of the yellow fever booster vaccination. Source of these receptors: a man aged 25 to 45 who received the YFV17D yellow fever vaccine.

In this sample, this clonotype turned up once. V usage is TRBV7-6 and J usage is TRBJ1-1; no clear D gene. This CDR3 has 15 amino acids. V lost 5 bases and J 4 bases, leaving 17 bases between the germline ends. Germline V gene sequence: CDR1 SGHVS, CDR2 FNYEAQ. This chain's CDR3 is CASSPRSLPGTEAFF. The DNA of the CDR3 is TGTGCCAGCAGCCCGAGAAGCCTCCCGGGCACTGAAGCTTTCTTT.

This chain connects TRBV7-6 to TRBJ1-1; the match to TRBD1 covers 9 bases. J lost 5 bases, V lost 3 bases, and 10 bases had no gene match. The CDR3 length is 16 residues. Germline V lookup: CDR1 SGHVS, CDR2 FNYEAQ. The CDR3 here is CASSLATGGAGTEAFF. Here the CDR3 DNA reads TGTGCCAGCAGCTTGGCCACAGGGGGCGCCGGGACTGAAGCTTTCTTT.

This clonotype appeared many times. The V and J genes are TRBV9 and TRBJ2-3; D perhaps matches TRBD2 (6 bases). Germline lookup yields CDR1 SGDLS and CDR2 YYNGEE. Between the trimmed V and J ends, which lost 2 bases and 0 bases, there was a span of 7 bases. The CDR3 runs to 14 residues. This chain's CDR3 is CASSVGGSTDTQYF. In nucleotides, the CDR3 is TGTGCCAGCAGCGTCGGGGGTAGCACAGATACGCAGTATTTT.

The table lists this clonotype with a few counts. The V gene is TRBV20-1, the J gene TRBJ2-5; 7 positions agree with TRBD2. The CDR3 spans 16 residues. Looked up from germline, CDR1 is DFQATT and CDR2 is SNEGSKA (reference sequence). Trimming cost V 0 bases and J 2 bases; bases outside gene matches: 9. The CDR3 region has the DNA TGCAGTGCTAGAGATAGCCAGCGGGAATGGCAAGAGACCCAGTACTTC. Residues: CSARDSQREWQETQYF.

The V gene is TRBV20-1, the J gene TRBJ2-7; weak D call: TRBD2 (6 bases). The CDR3 runs 11 residues. V was trimmed by 8 bases and J by 6 bases, leaving 14 bases between them. In germline, CDR1 is DFQATT, CDR2 SNEGSKA (reference sequence). CDR3 sequence (DNA): TGCAGTTCCAGGGAGGTCCGCGAGCAGTACTTC. Translating gives CSSREVREQYF.

This clonotype came up a few times. The gene calls are TRBV20-1 and TRBJ2-5; D unclear. With 4 bases removed from V and 7 bases from J, the gap between germline ends came to 10 bases. Germline V gene lookup returns CDR1 DFQATT and CDR2 SNEGSKA (reference sequence). CDR3 length equals 11 residues. The DNA for the CDR3 is TGCAGTGCTAACCGGAAAGGGACCCAGTACTTC. Translation gives CSANRKGTQYF.

This clonotype was seen a few times. The CDR3 nucleotides read TGTGCCAGCAGCAAGGGACAGGACCAACTGTTTTTT. Protein product: CASSKGQDQLFF. The genes are TRBV7-9 and TRBJ1-4; 8 bases are shared with TRBD1. V lost 5 bases, J lost 12 bases, and 5 bases stayed unmatched. Looked up from germline, CDR1 is SEHNR and CDR2 is FQNEAQ (reference sequence). This CDR3 is 12 amino acids long.

This clonotype was seen repeatedly, ten times or more. The V gene is TRBV4-2, the J gene TRBJ2-3; 15 bases match TRBD2. The germline V gene has CDR1 LGHNA and CDR2 YNFKEQ. With 1 base clipped from V and 4 bases from J, the junction kept 3 bases outside the gene matches. The CDR3 loop spans 17 amino acids. Written as DNA, the CDR3 is TGTGCCAGCAGCCAAGGGACTAGCGGGAGGGGGCCAGATACGCAGTATTTT. Translation gives CASSQGTSGRGPDTQYF.

The chain is built from TRBV6-1 and TRBJ2-1; D ambiguous. The CDR3 contains 13 residues. V lost 10 bases and J 6 bases, leaving 16 bases between the germline ends. The V gene's germline CDR1 is MNHNS and CDR2 SASEGT. CDR3 sequence (DNA): TGTGCCACAAGTCGACCCCCTCTCAATGAGCAGTTCTTC. Residues: CATSRPPLNEQFF.

The rearrangement links TRBV20-1 to TRBJ2-7; D uncertain. V lost 0 bases, J lost 4 bases, and 16 bases lay in between. Germline lookup yields CDR1 DFQATT and CDR2 SNEGSKA (reference sequence). The CDR3 has 15 residues. CDR3: CSARDYSNSPYEQYF. The CDR3 DNA sequence: TGCAGTGCTAGAGATTATAGTAACAGTCCGTACGAGCAGTACTTC.

This CDR3 is CASTLGLAGGLGVAKNIQYF. CDR3 in DNA: TGTGCCAGCACCCTAGGACTAGCGGGAGGGCTAGGCGTGGCCAAAAACATTCAGTACTTC. This chain uses TRBV2 with TRBJ2-4, with TRBD2 identical over 15 bases. Germline V CDR1 and CDR2: SNHLY, FYNNEI. The CDR3 loop spans 20 amino acids. V shed 7 bases, J shed 1 base, and the junction held 14 bases outside the gene matches.

This rearrangement joins TRBV4-2 to TRBJ2-3; 8 positions agree with TRBD2. The CDR3 extends over 20 amino acids. Per germline, CDR1 LGHNA and CDR2 YNFKEQ. The junction had 20 bases not matched to a gene; V was cut back by 5 bases and J by 1 base. CDR3 region: CASSARRSSASGFGTDTQYF. The CDR3 region has the DNA TGTGCCAGCAGCGCGCGCAGGTCCTCGGCTAGCGGGTTCGGCACAGATACGCAGTATTTT.

The table lists this clonotype with a few counts. The chain has TRBV2 and TRBJ1-5; the D gene is possibly TRBD1 (6 bases). The length of the CDR3 is 13 residues. The V and J ends lost 6 bases and 5 bases respectively, with 11 bases between them. Germline V CDR1 and CDR2: SNHLY, FYNNEI. In DNA, the CDR3 is TGTGCCAGCAGGGGACACCAGGATCAGCCCCAGCATTTT. Amino acid sequence: CASRGHQDQPQHF. Combining the CDR3 with reference TRBV2 and TRBJ1-5 gives the whole variable domain EPEVTQTPSHQVTQMGQEVILRCVPISNHLYFYWYRQILGQKVEFLVSFYNNEISEKSEIFDDQFSVERPDGSNFTLKIRSTKLEDSAMYFCASRGHQDQPQHFGDGTRLSIL.

J is TRBJ1-2 and V is TRBV20-1, with 11 bases lining up with TRBD1. Germline loops: CDR1 DFQATT, CDR2 SNEGSKA (reference sequence). The CDR3 is 12 residues long. The CDR3 nucleotides are TGCAGCCGGAGGACAGGGGGCTCCGGCTACACCTTC. This codes for CSRRTGGSGYTF.

This clonotype was seen only a few times. The rearrangement uses TRBV5-1 and TRBJ1-4; D ambiguous. The CDR3 is 12 residues long. V was shortened by 0 bases and J by 8 bases, with 5 bases between the two germline ends. The germline CDR1 and CDR2 sequences are SGHRS and YFSETQ. CDR3 region: CASSLDGEKLFF. In DNA form, the CDR3 reads TGCGCCAGCAGCTTGGATGGAGAAAAACTGTTTTTT. The full variable domain, completed using reference TRBV5-1 and TRBJ1-4, is KAGVTQTPRYLIKTRGQQVTLSCSPISGHRSVSWYQQTPGQGLQFLFEYFSETQRNKGNFPGRFSGRQFSNSRSEMNVSTLELGDSALYLCASSLDGEKLFFGSGTQLSVL.

The chain uses TRBV4-1 and TRBJ2-5, with D perhaps TRBD1 (5 bases). This CDR3 has 14 residues. Per the germline V gene, CDR1 is MGHRA and CDR2 is YSYEKL. V was pared by 1 base and J by 4 bases, with 10 bases between. The CDR3 DNA sequence: TGCGCCAGCAGCCAAGTCCTAAGGGGAGAGACCCAGTACTTC. This gives the protein CASSQVLRGETQYF.